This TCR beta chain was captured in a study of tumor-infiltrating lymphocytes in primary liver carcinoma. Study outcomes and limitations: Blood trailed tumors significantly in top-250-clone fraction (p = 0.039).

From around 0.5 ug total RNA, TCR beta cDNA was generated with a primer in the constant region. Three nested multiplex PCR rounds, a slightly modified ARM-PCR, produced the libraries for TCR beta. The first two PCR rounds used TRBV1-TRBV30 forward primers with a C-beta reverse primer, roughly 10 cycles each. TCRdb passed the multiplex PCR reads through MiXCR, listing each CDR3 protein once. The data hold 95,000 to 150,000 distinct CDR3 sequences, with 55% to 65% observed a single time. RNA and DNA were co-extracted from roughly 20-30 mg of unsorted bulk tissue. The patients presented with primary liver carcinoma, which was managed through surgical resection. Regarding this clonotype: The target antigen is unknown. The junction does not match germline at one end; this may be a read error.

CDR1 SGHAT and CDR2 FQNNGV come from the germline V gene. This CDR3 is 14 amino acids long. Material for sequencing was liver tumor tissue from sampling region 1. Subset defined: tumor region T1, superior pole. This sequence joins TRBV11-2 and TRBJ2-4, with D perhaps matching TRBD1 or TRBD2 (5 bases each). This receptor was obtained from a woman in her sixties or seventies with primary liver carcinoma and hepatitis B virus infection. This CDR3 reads CASGTDRNVNVQYF. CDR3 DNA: TGTGCCAGCGGGACCGACAGAAACGTAAACGTTCAGTACTTC.